This TCR beta chain was recovered during a study of graft-versus-host responses after intestinal transplantation. Overall study context: Every recipient underwent anti-thymocyte globulin induction, then tacrolimus and steroids for roughly 3 years. Study results and limitations: GvH clones detected in recipient marrow included some appearing first in ileum or blood. Peak GvH clone levels in circulation were associated with early post-transplant HvG declines. Allografts carried high graft-versus-host to host-versus-graft clonal ratios in patients having graft-donor T cell macrochimerism.

Note on this clone: The antigen is not known.

The protocol was immunoSEQ multiplex PCR, while the TCRdb copy is restricted to in-frame clones and leaves out a portion. The sample consists of fewer than 45,000 clones, 91% of them appearing once. V lost 4 bases and J lost 7, with 20 bases in between. CDR1 is SGHTA and CDR2 is FQGTGA in the germline V gene. The CDR3 has 16 amino acids. The V call is TRBV7-3, the J call TRBJ1-5; TRBD1 is a possible D gene (5 bases). The sequencing used PBMCs, collected approximately 320 days after intestinal transplant. The receptor comes from a human patient who received an intestinal transplant, so some T cells may come from the graft donor. The CDR3 region is CASSCSPRVVGQPQHF. In DNA form, the CDR3 reads TGTGCCAGCAGCTGCTCCCCCAGGGTAGTCGGGCAGCCCCAGCATTTT.